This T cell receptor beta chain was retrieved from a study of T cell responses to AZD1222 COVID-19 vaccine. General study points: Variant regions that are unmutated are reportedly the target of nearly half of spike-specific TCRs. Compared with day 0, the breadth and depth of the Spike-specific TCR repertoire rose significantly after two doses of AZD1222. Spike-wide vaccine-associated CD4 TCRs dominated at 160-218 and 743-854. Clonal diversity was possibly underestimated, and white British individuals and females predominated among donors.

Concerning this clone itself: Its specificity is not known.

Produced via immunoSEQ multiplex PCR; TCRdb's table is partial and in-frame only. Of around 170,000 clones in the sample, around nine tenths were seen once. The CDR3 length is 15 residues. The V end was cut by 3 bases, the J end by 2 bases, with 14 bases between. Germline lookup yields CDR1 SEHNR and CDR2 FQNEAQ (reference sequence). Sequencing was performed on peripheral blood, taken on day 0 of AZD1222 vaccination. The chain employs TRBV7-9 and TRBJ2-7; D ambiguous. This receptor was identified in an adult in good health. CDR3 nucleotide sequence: TGTGCCAGCAGCTTTACCCCTCCGCGAGCCTACGAGCAGTACTTC. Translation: CASSFTPPRAYEQYF.